Listed below are T cell receptor beta chains from one sample, sequenced in a study of radiotherapy plus CTLA-4 blockade in lung cancer. Sequencing used immunoSEQ multiplex PCR; TCRdb keeps in-frame clones, though not all of them. The sample carries tens of thousands of clones, about 87% recorded once. The sequenced sample was peripheral blood, obtained from a patient treated with radiotherapy plus ipilimumab. These receptors all come from a human donor with non-small cell lung cancer that progressed on radiotherapy plus ipilimumab. Each CDR3 is given with its conserved first and last residue. Each record gives: D gene, V gene, J gene, clone size, CDR3 protein, CDR3 DNA. A D gene is named only where the DNA matches it firmly. Size tells how often a clone was seen (once, few, many) or the class of an expanded clone, and some rows leave it out.

D gene: NA; V gene: TRBV30; J gene: TRBJ1-2; clone size: NA; CDR3 protein: CAWSGDGYTF; CDR3 DNA: TGTGCCTGGAGTGGGGATGGCTACACCTTC
D gene: NA; V gene: TRBV4-2; J gene: TRBJ1-2; clone size: NA; CDR3 protein: CASSQEKVNYGYTF; CDR3 DNA: TGTGCCAGCAGCCAAGAAAAGGTCAACTATGGCTACACCTTC
D gene: NA; V gene: TRBV10-3; J gene: TRBJ2-7; clone size: NA; CDR3 protein: CAIRGDWGVYEQYF; CDR3 DNA: TGTGCCATCAGGGGCGATTGGGGAGTATACGAGCAGTACTTC
D gene: TRBD2; V gene: TRBV15; J gene: TRBJ2-3; clone size: NA; CDR3 protein: CATSRQLAGGPDTQYF; CDR3 DNA: TGTGCCACCAGCAGGCAACTAGCGGGGGGGCCAGATACGCAGTATTTT
D gene: NA; V gene: TRBV6-1; J gene: TRBJ1-1; clone size: few; CDR3 protein: CASSDFFREEAFF; CDR3 DNA: TGTGCCAGCAGTGATTTTTTTAGGGAAGAAGCTTTCTTT
D gene: NA; V gene: TRBV6-5; J gene: TRBJ1-3; clone size: NA; CDR3 protein: CASSFGGSSGNTIYF; CDR3 DNA: TGTGCCAGCAGTTTCGGGGGTTCCTCCGGAAACACCATATATTTT
D gene: NA; V gene: TRBV18; J gene: TRBJ1-2; clone size: NA; CDR3 protein: CASSPTTGKYGYTF; CDR3 DNA: TGTGCCAGCTCACCAACAACAGGAAAATATGGCTACACCTTC
D gene: NA; V gene: TRBV5-1; J gene: TRBJ1-1; clone size: NA; CDR3 protein: CASSLEQGFGAFF; CDR3 DNA: TGCGCCAGCAGCTTAGAACAGGGTTTCGGAGCTTTCTTT
D gene: NA; V gene: TRBV19; J gene: TRBJ2-2; clone size: few; CDR3 protein: CASSQGPNTGELFF; CDR3 DNA: TGTGCCAGTAGCCAGGGGCCGAACACCGGGGAGCTGTTTTTT
D gene: NA; V gene: TRBV5-1; J gene: TRBJ1-6; clone size: once; CDR3 protein: CASSLSGYNSPLHF; CDR3 DNA: TGCGCCAGCAGCTTGTCTGGCTATAATTCACCCCTCCACTTT
D gene: NA; V gene: TRBV7-4; J gene: TRBJ2-1; clone size: NA; CDR3 protein: CASSDQPTVLGWGYEQFF; CDR3 DNA: TGTGCCAGCAGCGACCAACCCACAGTTCTCGGTTGGGGGTATGAGCAGTTCTTC
D gene: NA; V gene: TRBV21-1; J gene: TRBJ2-1; clone size: once; CDR3 protein: CASSRGNYNEQFF; CDR3 DNA: TGTGCCAGCAGCAGGGGCAACTACAATGAGCAGTTCTTC
D gene: NA; V gene: TRBV2; J gene: TRBJ1-1; clone size: NA; CDR3 protein: CASSLGTFTEAFF; CDR3 DNA: TGTGCCAGCAGTCTCGGGACCTTCACTGAAGCTTTCTTT
D gene: TRBD2; V gene: TRBV5-1; J gene: TRBJ2-5; clone size: NA; CDR3 protein: CASSLAGTSGGETQYF; CDR3 DNA: TGCGCCAGCAGCTTGGCCGGGACTAGCGGGGGGGAGACCCAGTACTTC
D gene: NA; V gene: TRBV27; J gene: TRBJ1-1; clone size: once; CDR3 protein: CASSPFQHARYTEAFF; CDR3 DNA: TGTGCCAGCAGTCCCTTTCAACATGCTCGGTACACTGAAGCTTTCTTT
D gene: NA; V gene: TRBV29-1; J gene: TRBJ2-7; clone size: NA; CDR3 protein: CSVEDVPEQYF; CDR3 DNA: TGCAGCGTTGAAGATGTACCGGAGCAGTACTTC
D gene: NA; V gene: TRBV2; J gene: TRBJ2-4; clone size: few; CDR3 protein: CASKGSQNNIQYF; CDR3 DNA: TGTGCCAGCAAGGGTAGTCAGAACAACATTCAGTACTTC
D gene: NA; V gene: TRBV4-3; J gene: TRBJ2-7; clone size: NA; CDR3 protein: CASSQEGGSFEQYF; CDR3 DNA: TGCGCCAGCAGCCAAGAAGGGGGAAGTTTCGAGCAGTACTTC
D gene: NA; V gene: TRBV19; J gene: TRBJ2-1; clone size: NA; CDR3 protein: CASSTLWRRGSYNEQFF; CDR3 DNA: TGTGCCAGTAGTACCCTATGGCGGAGGGGGTCCTACAATGAGCAGTTCTTC
D gene: NA; V gene: TRBV15; J gene: TRBJ2-3; clone size: NA; CDR3 protein: CATSREGRPDTQYF; CDR3 DNA: TGTGCCACCAGCAGAGAGGGCAGACCAGATACGCAGTATTTT
D gene: TRBD2; V gene: TRBV7-9; J gene: TRBJ2-1; clone size: NA; CDR3 protein: CASSPSGGARNEQFF; CDR3 DNA: TGTGCCAGCAGCCCCAGCGGGGGGGCCCGTAATGAGCAGTTCTTC
D gene: TRBD2; V gene: TRBV28; J gene: TRBJ2-1; clone size: NA; CDR3 protein: CASSPGLAGGKIEQFF; CDR3 DNA: TGTGCCAGCTCCCCGGGACTAGCGGGGGGGAAGATTGAGCAGTTCTTC
D gene: NA; V gene: TRBV29-1; J gene: TRBJ2-7; clone size: NA; CDR3 protein: CSVVRGSYEQYF; CDR3 DNA: TGCAGCGTTGTGCGGGGATCCTACGAGCAGTACTTC
D gene: TRBD2; V gene: TRBV28; J gene: TRBJ2-5; clone size: NA; CDR3 protein: CASSPSPRRGEYRQETQYF; CDR3 DNA: TGTGCCAGCAGTCCCTCCCCGCGGCGGGGGGAGTACCGGCAAGAGACCCAGTACTTC
D gene: NA; V gene: TRBV7-9; J gene: TRBJ1-6; clone size: NA; CDR3 protein: CASSSLTGTIGSPLHF; CDR3 DNA: TGTGCCAGCAGCTCCCTAACCGGGACAATTGGTTCACCCCTCCACTTT
D gene: NA; V gene: TRBV6-5; J gene: TRBJ1-1; clone size: NA; CDR3 protein: CASRYPGREGEAFF; CDR3 DNA: TGTGCCAGCAGGTACCCCGGCAGGGAGGGGGAAGCTTTCTTT
D gene: NA; V gene: TRBV11-2; J gene: TRBJ1-1; clone size: once; CDR3 protein: CASSFQENTEAFF; CDR3 DNA: TGTGCCAGCAGCTTTCAGGAGAACACTGAAGCTTTCTTT
D gene: TRBD1; V gene: TRBV7-2; J gene: TRBJ1-2; clone size: few; CDR3 protein: CASSLALDRADYGYTF; CDR3 DNA: TGTGCCAGCAGCTTAGCGCTCGACAGGGCGGACTATGGCTACACCTTC
D gene: TRBD1; V gene: TRBV6-1; J gene: TRBJ1-2; clone size: few; CDR3 protein: CASRGQGRGYTF; CDR3 DNA: TGTGCCAGCCGTGGACAGGGAAGGGGCTACACCTTC
D gene: NA; V gene: TRBV6-5; J gene: TRBJ1-6; clone size: NA; CDR3 protein: CASSPTGTGNSPLHF; CDR3 DNA: TGTGCCAGCAGCCCTACCGGGACGGGGAATTCACCCCTCCACTTT
D gene: TRBD1; V gene: TRBV4-1; J gene: TRBJ1-4; clone size: NA; CDR3 protein: CASSQGQGANEKLFF; CDR3 DNA: TGCGCCAGCAGCCAAGGACAGGGTGCTAATGAAAAACTGTTTTTT
D gene: TRBD1; V gene: TRBV28; J gene: TRBJ2-7; clone size: NA; CDR3 protein: CASSLDQGAFSYEQYF; CDR3 DNA: TGTGCCAGCAGTTTAGACCAGGGGGCGTTTTCCTACGAGCAGTACTTC
D gene: NA; V gene: TRBV10-3; J gene: TRBJ1-2; clone size: NA; CDR3 protein: CAISPGITARGGYTF; CDR3 DNA: TGTGCCATCAGCCCCGGGATTACTGCGCGTGGTGGCTACACCTTC
D gene: NA; V gene: TRBV6-1; J gene: TRBJ2-3; clone size: NA; CDR3 protein: CASSLTDTQYF; CDR3 DNA: TGTGCCAGCAGCCTAACAGATACGCAGTATTTT
D gene: NA; V gene: TRBV2; J gene: TRBJ1-1; clone size: NA; CDR3 protein: CASSGGRATEAFF; CDR3 DNA: TGTGCCAGCAGTGGGGGACGGGCCACTGAAGCTTTCTTT
D gene: NA; V gene: TRBV28; J gene: TRBJ1-3; clone size: NA; CDR3 protein: CASSPIGNSGNTIYF; CDR3 DNA: TGTGCCAGCAGTCCAATCGGGAACTCTGGAAACACCATATATTTT
D gene: NA; V gene: TRBV7-2; J gene: TRBJ1-2; clone size: NA; CDR3 protein: CASSLEPNYGYTF; CDR3 DNA: TGTGCCAGCAGCTTAGAACCTAACTATGGCTACACCTTC
D gene: TRBD2; V gene: TRBV5-1; J gene: TRBJ2-3; clone size: NA; CDR3 protein: CASGLAESTDTQYF; CDR3 DNA: TGCGCCAGCGGACTAGCGGAGAGCACAGATACGCAGTATTTT
D gene: NA; V gene: TRBV19; J gene: TRBJ2-5; clone size: NA; CDR3 protein: CASSGRRETQYF; CDR3 DNA: TGTGCCAGTAGTGGCAGACGAGAGACCCAGTACTTC
D gene: TRBD2; V gene: TRBV5-8; J gene: TRBJ2-5; clone size: NA; CDR3 protein: CASSPMGGLVTQYF; CDR3 DNA: TGTGCCAGCAGCCCGATGGGAGGGCTGGTGACCCAGTACTTC
D gene: NA; V gene: TRBV7-2; J gene: TRBJ1-1; clone size: NA; CDR3 protein: CASSLVQGSTEAFF; CDR3 DNA: TGTGCCAGCAGCTTAGTTCAGGGCTCCACTGAAGCTTTCTTT
D gene: NA; V gene: TRBV5-4; J gene: TRBJ2-1; clone size: few; CDR3 protein: CASSLSGGPTYNEQFF; CDR3 DNA: TGTGCCAGCAGCTTGTCCGGGGGCCCTACCTACAATGAGCAGTTCTTC
D gene: NA; V gene: TRBV7-6; J gene: TRBJ2-5; clone size: NA; CDR3 protein: CASSQGAGQETQYF; CDR3 DNA: TGTGCCAGCAGCCAAGGGGCAGGCCAAGAGACCCAGTACTTC
D gene: TRBD2; V gene: TRBV11-2; J gene: TRBJ2-7; clone size: once; CDR3 protein: CASRDPRTSGKGEQYF; CDR3 DNA: TGTGCCAGCAGAGACCCGAGGACTAGCGGGAAGGGCGAGCAGTACTTC
D gene: TRBD1; V gene: TRBV28; J gene: TRBJ2-3; clone size: NA; CDR3 protein: CASNLPGQGADTQYF; CDR3 DNA: TGTGCCAGCAATCTTCCGGGACAGGGGGCAGATACGCAGTATTTT
D gene: TRBD2; V gene: TRBV9; J gene: TRBJ2-1; clone size: NA; CDR3 protein: CASSAAPGLVGEQFF; CDR3 DNA: TGTGCCAGCAGCGCCGCCCCGGGACTAGTCGGCGAGCAGTTCTTC